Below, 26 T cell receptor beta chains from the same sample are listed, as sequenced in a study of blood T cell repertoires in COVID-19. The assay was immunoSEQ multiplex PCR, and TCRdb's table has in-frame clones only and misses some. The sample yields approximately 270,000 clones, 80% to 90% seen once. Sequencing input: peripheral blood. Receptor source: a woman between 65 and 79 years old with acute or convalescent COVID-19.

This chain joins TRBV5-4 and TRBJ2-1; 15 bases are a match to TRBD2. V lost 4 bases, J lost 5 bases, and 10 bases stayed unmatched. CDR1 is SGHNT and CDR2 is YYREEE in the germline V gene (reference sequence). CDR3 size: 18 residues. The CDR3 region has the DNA TGTGCCAGCAGCGCCGGACTAGCGGGGGGGCACGTGAACAATGAGCAGTTCTTC. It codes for CASSAGLAGGHVNNEQFF.

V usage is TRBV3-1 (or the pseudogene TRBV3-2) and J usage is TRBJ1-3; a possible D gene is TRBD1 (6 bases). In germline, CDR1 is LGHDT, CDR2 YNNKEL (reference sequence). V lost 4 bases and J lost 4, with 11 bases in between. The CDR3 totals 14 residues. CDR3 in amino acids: CASSRGGSGNTIYF. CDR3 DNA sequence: TGTGCCAGCAGCCGAGGGGGATCCGGAAACACCATATATTTT.

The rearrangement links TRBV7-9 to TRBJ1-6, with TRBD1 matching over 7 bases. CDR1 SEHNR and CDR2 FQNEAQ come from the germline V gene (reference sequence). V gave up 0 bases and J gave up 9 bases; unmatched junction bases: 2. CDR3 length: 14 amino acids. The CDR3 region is CASSLAGGGSPLHF. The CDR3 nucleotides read TGTGCCAGCAGCTTAGCAGGGGGCGGTTCACCCCTCCACTTT.

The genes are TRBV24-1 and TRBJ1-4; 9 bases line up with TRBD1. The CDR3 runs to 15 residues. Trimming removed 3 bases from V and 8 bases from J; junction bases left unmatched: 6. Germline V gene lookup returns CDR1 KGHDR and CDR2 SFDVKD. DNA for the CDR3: TGTGCCACCAGTGATCACAGGGGGCGCGTGGAAAAACTGTTTTTT. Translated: CATSDHRGRVEKLFF.

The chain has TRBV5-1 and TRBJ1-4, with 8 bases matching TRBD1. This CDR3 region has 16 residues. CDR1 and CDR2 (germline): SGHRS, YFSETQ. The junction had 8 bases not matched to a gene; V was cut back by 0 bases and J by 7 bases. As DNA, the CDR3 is TGCGCCAGCAGCTTGGGAGACAGGGGCCTTGGTGAAAAACTGTTTTTT. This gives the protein CASSLGDRGLGEKLFF.

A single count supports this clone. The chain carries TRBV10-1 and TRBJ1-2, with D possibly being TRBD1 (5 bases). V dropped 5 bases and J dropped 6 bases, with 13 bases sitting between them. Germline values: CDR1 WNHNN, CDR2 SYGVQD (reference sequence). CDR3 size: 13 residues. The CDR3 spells CASSRSGFDGYTF. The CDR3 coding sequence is TGCGCCAGCAGTAGGTCAGGGTTTGATGGCTACACCTTC.

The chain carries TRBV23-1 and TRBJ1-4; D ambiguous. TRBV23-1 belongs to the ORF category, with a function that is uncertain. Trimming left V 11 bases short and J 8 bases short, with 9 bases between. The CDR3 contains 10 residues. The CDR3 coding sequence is TGCGCCTTGCCTAGGGAAAAACTGTTTTTT. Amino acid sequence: CALPREKLFF.

The CDR3 DNA is TGCAGCGCTGACAGGGGGTCGGGGGAGACCCAGTACTTC. It specifies CSADRGSGETQYF. The chain combines TRBV29-1 with TRBJ2-5, with 9 bases aligning to TRBD1. The CDR3 covers 13 residues. The J segment lost 5 bases and the V segment lost 7 bases, leaving 8 bases of the junction unmatched. From germline, CDR1 is SQVTM and CDR2 ANQGSEA.

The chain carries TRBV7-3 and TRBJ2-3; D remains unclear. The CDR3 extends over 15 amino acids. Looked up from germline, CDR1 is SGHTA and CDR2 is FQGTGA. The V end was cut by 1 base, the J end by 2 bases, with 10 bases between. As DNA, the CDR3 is TGTGCCAGCAGCTTAAATAGCTACTACACAGATACGCAGTATTTT. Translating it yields CASSLNSYYTDTQYF.

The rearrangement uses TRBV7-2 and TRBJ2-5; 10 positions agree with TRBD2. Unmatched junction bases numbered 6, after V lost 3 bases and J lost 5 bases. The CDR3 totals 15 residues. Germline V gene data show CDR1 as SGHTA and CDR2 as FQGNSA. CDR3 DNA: TGTGCCAGCAGCTTCGGACTAGCGGTGAGGGAGACCCAGTACTTC. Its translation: CASSFGLAVRETQYF.

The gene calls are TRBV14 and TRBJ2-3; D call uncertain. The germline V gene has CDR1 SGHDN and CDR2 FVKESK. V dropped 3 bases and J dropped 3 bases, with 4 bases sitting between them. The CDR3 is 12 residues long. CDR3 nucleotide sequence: TGTGCCAGCAGCCACCTGACAGATACGCAGTATTTT. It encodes CASSHLTDTQYF.

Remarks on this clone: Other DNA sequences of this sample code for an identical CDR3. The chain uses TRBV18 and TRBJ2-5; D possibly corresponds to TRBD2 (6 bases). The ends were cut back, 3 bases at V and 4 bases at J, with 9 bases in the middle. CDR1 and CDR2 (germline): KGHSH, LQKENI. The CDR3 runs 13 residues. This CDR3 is CASSPGGGETQYF. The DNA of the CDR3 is TGTGCCAGCTCACCGGGGGGAGGAGAGACCCAGTACTTC.

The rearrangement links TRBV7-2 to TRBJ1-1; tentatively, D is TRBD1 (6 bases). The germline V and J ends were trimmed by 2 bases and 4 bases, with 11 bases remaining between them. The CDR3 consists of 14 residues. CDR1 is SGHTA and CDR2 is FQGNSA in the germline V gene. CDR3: CASSLQGIVTEAFF. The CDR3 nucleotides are TGTGCCAGCAGCTTACAGGGGATTGTCACTGAAGCTTTCTTT.

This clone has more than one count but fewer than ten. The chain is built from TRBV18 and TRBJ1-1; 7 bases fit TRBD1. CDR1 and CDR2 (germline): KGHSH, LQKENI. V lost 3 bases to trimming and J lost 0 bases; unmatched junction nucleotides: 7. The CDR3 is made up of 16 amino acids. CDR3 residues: CASSPGTGQLNTEAFF. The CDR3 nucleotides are TGTGCCAGCTCACCGGGAACGGGACAGCTGAACACTGAAGCTTTCTTT.

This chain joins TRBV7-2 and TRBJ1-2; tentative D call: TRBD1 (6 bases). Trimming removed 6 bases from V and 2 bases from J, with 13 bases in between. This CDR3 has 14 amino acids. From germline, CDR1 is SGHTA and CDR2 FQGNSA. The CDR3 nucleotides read TGTGCCAGCAGGACGAGGGGGGGAAACTATGGCTACACCTTC. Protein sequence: CASRTRGGNYGYTF.

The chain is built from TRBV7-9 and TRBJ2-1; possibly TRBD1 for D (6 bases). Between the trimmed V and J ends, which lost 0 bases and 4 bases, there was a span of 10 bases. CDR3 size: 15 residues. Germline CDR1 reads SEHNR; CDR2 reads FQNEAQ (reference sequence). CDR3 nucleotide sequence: TGTGCCAGCAGCTTAGCGGGACACTCATACAATGAGCAGTTCTTC. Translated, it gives CASSLAGHSYNEQFF.

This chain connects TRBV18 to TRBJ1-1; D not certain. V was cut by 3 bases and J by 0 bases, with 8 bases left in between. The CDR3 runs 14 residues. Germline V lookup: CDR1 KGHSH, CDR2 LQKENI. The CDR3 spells CASSPGSMNTEAFF. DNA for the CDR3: TGTGCCAGCTCACCGGGCAGCATGAACACTGAAGCTTTCTTT.

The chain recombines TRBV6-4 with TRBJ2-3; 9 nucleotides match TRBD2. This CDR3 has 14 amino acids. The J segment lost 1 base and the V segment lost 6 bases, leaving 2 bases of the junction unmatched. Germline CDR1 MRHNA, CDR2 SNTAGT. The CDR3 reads CASSASGGTDTQYF. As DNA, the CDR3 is TGTGCCAGCAGCGCTAGCGGGGGCACAGATACGCAGTATTTT.

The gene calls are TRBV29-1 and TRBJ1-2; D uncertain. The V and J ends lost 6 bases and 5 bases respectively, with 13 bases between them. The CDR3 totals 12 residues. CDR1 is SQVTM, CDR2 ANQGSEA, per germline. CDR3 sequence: CSVAAPDYGYTF. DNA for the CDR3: TGCAGCGTGGCCGCCCCCGATTATGGCTACACCTTC.

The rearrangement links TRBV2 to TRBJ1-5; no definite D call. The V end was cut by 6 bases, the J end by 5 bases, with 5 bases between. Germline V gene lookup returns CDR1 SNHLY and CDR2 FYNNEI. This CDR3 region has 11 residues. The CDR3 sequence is CASSLHQPQHF. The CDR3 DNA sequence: TGTGCCAGCAGCCTACATCAGCCCCAGCATTTT.

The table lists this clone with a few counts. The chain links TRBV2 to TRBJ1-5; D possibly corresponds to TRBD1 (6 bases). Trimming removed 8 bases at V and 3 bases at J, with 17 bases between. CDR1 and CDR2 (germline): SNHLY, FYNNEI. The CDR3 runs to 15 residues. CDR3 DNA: TGTGCCAGCGCTATAGGACAGCGTAACAATCAGCCCCAGCATTTT. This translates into CASAIGQRNNQPQHF.

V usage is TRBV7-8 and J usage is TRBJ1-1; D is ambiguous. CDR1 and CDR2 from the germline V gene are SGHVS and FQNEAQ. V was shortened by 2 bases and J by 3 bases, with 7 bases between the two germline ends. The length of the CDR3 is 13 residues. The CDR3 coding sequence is TGTGCCAGCAGCTTAATCCGGGACACTGAAGCTTTCTTT. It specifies CASSLIRDTEAFF.

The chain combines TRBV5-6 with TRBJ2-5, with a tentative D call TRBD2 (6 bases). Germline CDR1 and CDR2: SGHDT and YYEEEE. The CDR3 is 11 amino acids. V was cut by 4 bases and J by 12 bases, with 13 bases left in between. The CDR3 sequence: CASSLGLRKYF. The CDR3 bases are TGTGCCAGCAGCCTGGGACTTCGCAAGTACTTC.

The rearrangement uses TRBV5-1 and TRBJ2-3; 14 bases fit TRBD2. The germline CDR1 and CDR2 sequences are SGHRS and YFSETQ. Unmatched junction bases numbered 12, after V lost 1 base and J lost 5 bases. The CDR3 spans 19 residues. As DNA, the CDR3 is TGCGCCAGCAGCTTGCGCGGGACTAGCGGGGGAGTATTTCGAGATACGCAGTATTTT. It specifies CASSLRGTSGGVFRDTQYF.

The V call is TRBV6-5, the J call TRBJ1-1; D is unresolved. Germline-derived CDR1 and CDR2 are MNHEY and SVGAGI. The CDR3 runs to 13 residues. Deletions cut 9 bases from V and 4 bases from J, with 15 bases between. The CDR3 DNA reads TGTGCCAGTCGGGCCGGGGAGGGCACTGAAGCTTTCTTT. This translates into CASRAGEGTEAFF.

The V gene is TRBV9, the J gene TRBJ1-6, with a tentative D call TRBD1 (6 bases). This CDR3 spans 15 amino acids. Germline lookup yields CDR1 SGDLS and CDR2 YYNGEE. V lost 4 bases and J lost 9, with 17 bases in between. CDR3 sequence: CASSSRDTDPSPLHF. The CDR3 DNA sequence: TGTGCCAGCAGCTCCCGGGACACCGACCCTTCACCCCTCCACTTT.